These 20 T cell receptor beta chains originate from one sample sequenced in a study of T cells in tumors and immune-related adverse events. Using immunoSEQ multiplex PCR, the repertoire was profiled, and TCRdb retains in-frame clones only, with some absent. Of about 22,000 clones listed, 85% to 95% are singletons. Sequenced here: lymph node tissue, sampled from a patient treated with anti-PD-1 therapy. The source is a female donor with metastatic renal cell carcinoma.

The chain combines TRBV11-2 with TRBJ1-2, with D unclear. The CDR3 loop spans 12 amino acids. V dropped 5 bases and J dropped 6 bases, with 10 bases sitting between them. Germline V gene data show CDR1 as SGHAT and CDR2 as FQNNGV. The CDR3 sequence is CASSKDGDGYTF. As DNA, the CDR3 is TGTGCCAGCAGCAAGGACGGGGATGGCTACACCTTC.

The table lists this clone with a count of one. This chain links TRBV4-1 with TRBJ1-2; no reliable D call. CDR1 MGHRA and CDR2 YSYEKL come from the germline V gene. The length of the CDR3 is 14 residues. The germline V and J ends were trimmed by 4 bases and 0 bases, with 9 bases remaining between them. Written as DNA, the CDR3 is TGCGCCAGCAGCCCGGGATCTCCTAACTATGGCTACACCTTC. Amino acids: CASSPGSPNYGYTF.

The rearrangement links TRBV7-8 to TRBJ1-1, with 9 bases lining up with TRBD1. The CDR3 contains 14 residues. Germline V gene lookup returns CDR1 SGHVS and CDR2 FQNEAQ. Trimming at V came to 5 bases and at J to 1 base, leaving 2 bases not matched to a gene. The CDR3 region has the DNA TGTGCCAGCAGCGTACAGGGGGCGAACACTGAAGCTTTCTTT. This encodes CASSVQGANTEAFF.

The V gene is TRBV30, the J gene TRBJ1-1; 7 bases agree with TRBD1. Germline CDR1 reads GTSNPN; CDR2 reads SVGIG (reference sequence). V gave up 0 bases and J gave up 4 bases; unmatched junction bases: 8. The CDR3 is made up of 15 amino acids. The CDR3 DNA reads as TGTGCCTGGAGTGTACTTTACAGGGGTGGCACTGAAGCTTTCTTT. Protein product: CAWSVLYRGGTEAFF. The entire variable domain, with the rest obtained from reference TRBV30 and TRBJ1-1, is as follows: SQTIHQWPATLVQPVGSPLSLECTVEGTSNPNLYWYRQAAGRGLQLLFYSVGIGQISSEVPQNLSASRPQDRQFILSSKKLLLSDSGFYLCAWSVLYRGGTEAFFGQGTRLTVV.

This chain connects TRBV19 to TRBJ1-5; D is unclear. CDR1 is LNHDA, CDR2 SQIVND, per germline (reference sequence). The CDR3 extends over 12 amino acids. Between the trimmed V and J ends, which lost 3 bases and 5 bases, there was a span of 5 bases. CDR3 in DNA: TGTGCCAGTAGTATCATAGATCAGCCCCAGCATTTT. Amino acid sequence: CASSIIDQPQHF.

The sample holds one count of this clone. This sequence joins TRBV5-6 and TRBJ1-2, with 7 bases that match TRBD1. CDR3 length equals 14 residues. Germline V gene sequence: CDR1 SGHDT, CDR2 YYEEEE. With 2 bases clipped from V and 8 bases from J, the junction kept 9 bases outside the gene matches. The CDR3 loop reads CASSFGQAYRGYTF. CDR3 sequence (DNA): TGTGCCAGCAGCTTTGGACAGGCCTATAGGGGCTACACCTTC.

This clone appeared a single time. V is TRBV5-1 and J is TRBJ1-3; D not certain. Between the trimmed V and J ends, which lost 2 bases and 0 bases, there was a span of 12 bases. The V gene's germline CDR1 is SGHRS and CDR2 YFSETQ. This CDR3 is built from 16 residues. This CDR3 is CASSLGAATSGNTIYF. The CDR3 DNA reads TGCGCCAGCAGCTTAGGAGCCGCTACCTCTGGAAACACCATATATTTT. The whole variable domain, remainder taken from reference TRBV5-1 and TRBJ1-3, is KAGVTQTPRYLIKTRGQQVTLSCSPISGHRSVSWYQQTPGQGLQFLFEYFSETQRNKGNFPGRFSGRQFSNSRSEMNVSTLELGDSALYLCASSLGAATSGNTIYFGEGSWLTVV.

This chain uses TRBV5-1 with TRBJ2-3; D call uncertain. Trimming took 2 bases from V and 4 from J, leaving 11 bases between them. CDR3 length: 14 residues. Per the germline V gene, CDR1 is SGHRS and CDR2 is YFSETQ. This CDR3 is CASSLTSASDTQYF. The CDR3 bases are TGCGCCAGCAGCTTAACCTCAGCTTCAGATACGCAGTATTTT.

The chain uses TRBV5-1 and TRBJ1-2, with 7 nucleotides matching TRBD1. Germline loops: CDR1 SGHRS, CDR2 YFSETQ. The CDR3 consists of 13 residues. After removal of 9 bases from V and 5 bases from J, the junction contained 10 bases not matched to a gene. Here the CDR3 DNA reads TGCGCCAAACCCCCCGGGACAGATTATGGCTACACCTTC. Encoded protein: CAKPPGTDYGYTF.

The chain uses TRBV18 and TRBJ1-5; D possibly corresponds to TRBD1 (6 bases). CDR3 length: 14 residues. From germline, CDR1 is KGHSH and CDR2 LQKENI. Trimming removed 3 bases at V and 5 bases at J, with 11 bases between. Here the CDR3 DNA reads TGTGCCAGCTCACCTTACAGGGATGATCAGCCCCAGCATTTT. Its translation is CASSPYRDDQPQHF.

This chain joins TRBV4-2 and TRBJ2-5, with 11 bases matching TRBD2. This CDR3 is 17 amino acids long. The germline gives CDR1 LGHNA, CDR2 YNFKEQ. V gave up 1 base and J gave up 4 bases; unmatched junction bases: 8. The CDR3 loop reads CASSQAGSGGATETQYF. In DNA, the CDR3 is TGTGCCAGCAGCCAAGCAGGTAGCGGGGGGGCCACAGAGACCCAGTACTTC.

The chain joins TRBV19 to TRBJ1-6; TRBD1 aligns across 11 bases. In germline, CDR1 is LNHDA, CDR2 SQIVND (reference sequence). The CDR3 is 15 amino acids. Trimming removed 7 bases from V and 8 bases from J; junction bases left unmatched: 7. CDR3 DNA: TGTGCCAGTACCCCTCGGACAGGGGGCGATTCACCCCTCCACTTT. Its translation is CASTPRTGGDSPLHF.

The rearrangement links TRBV9 to TRBJ2-7, with TRBD1 matching over 8 bases. Germline V gives CDR1 SGDLS, CDR2 YYNGEE. V lost 0 bases and J lost 6; bases outside the gene matches: 2. The CDR3 runs 13 residues. In DNA, the CDR3 is TGTGCCAGCAGCGTAGGGACAGGGAGCGAGCAGTACTTC. It yields the protein CASSVGTGSEQYF.

The chain carries TRBV5-4 and TRBJ1-3; possible D gene TRBD1, 5 bases. In germline, CDR1 is SGHNT, CDR2 YYREEE (reference sequence). The CDR3 contains 14 residues. Trimming left V 2 bases short and J 4 bases short, with 10 bases between. Written as DNA, the CDR3 is TGTGCCAGCAGCTTTGGGGCGACGGGAAACACCATATATTTT. It translates to CASSFGATGNTIYF.

V and J are TRBV11-3 and TRBJ2-1, with 8 bases that match TRBD1. This CDR3 has 16 residues. Germline V gene lookup returns CDR1 SGHNT and CDR2 YENEEA. J gave up 6 bases and V 1 base, and 8 bases lay outside the gene matches. The CDR3 sequence is CASSLGGTGGGNEQFF. The CDR3 DNA follows: TGTGCCAGCAGCTTAGGGGGTACAGGGGGAGGCAATGAGCAGTTCTTC.

The V and J genes are TRBV4-3 and TRBJ2-3, with D possibly TRBD2 on 5 matching bases. Germline CDR1 reads LGHNA; CDR2 reads YSLEER. Trimming left V 0 bases short and J 11 bases short, with 15 bases between. The CDR3 spans 14 residues. This chain's CDR3 is CASSQDPGVLKQYF. In DNA form, the CDR3 reads TGCGCCAGCAGCCAAGATCCCGGGGTCCTAAAGCAGTATTTT.

V is TRBV2 and J is TRBJ2-7; D is unclear. The CDR3 spans 11 residues. V lost 1 base, J lost 6 bases, and 4 bases lay in between. Germline CDR1 and CDR2: SNHLY and FYNNEI. The CDR3, as DNA: TGTGCCAGCAGTGAAGGGGCCGAGCAGTACTTC. Encoded protein: CASSEGAEQYF.

This clone was seen a handful of times. Other DNA sequences in this specimen translate into the identical CDR3. CDR3 nucleotides: TGTGCCAGCAGCCAGCCCGGTCGGGAGCAGTACTTC. The encoded protein is CASSQPGREQYF. The rearrangement links TRBV7-7 to TRBJ2-7; D is unresolved. This CDR3 is built from 12 residues. Germline CDR1 SSHAT, CDR2 FNYEAQ (reference sequence). With 5 bases removed from V and 7 bases from J, the gap between germline ends came to 12 bases.

The chain combines TRBV15 with TRBJ1-1; D is uncertain. The CDR3 consists of 13 residues. Germline V CDR1 and CDR2: LNHNV, YYDKDF (reference sequence). Trimming stripped 2 bases from V and 6 bases from J, with 10 bases between. The CDR3 DNA reads as TGTGCCACCAGCAGATCGTCGGGGTCTGAAGCTTTCTTT. This sequence encodes CATSRSSGSEAFF.

The chain has TRBV27 and TRBJ2-1, with 8 positions matching TRBD2. Trimming at V came to 2 bases and at J to 8 bases, leaving 5 bases not matched to a gene. In germline, CDR1 is MNHEY, CDR2 SMNVEV (reference sequence). The CDR3 contains 14 residues. The CDR3 is CASSLLAGPYEQFF. In DNA, the CDR3 is TGTGCCAGCAGTTTACTAGCGGGTCCTTATGAGCAGTTCTTC.